This T cell receptor beta chain was identified in a study of T cell repertoires in cytomegalovirus infection. Across the study: The public TCR beta signatures pointed to both CMV infection and matching HLA type.

TCRdb re-derived calls from the reads in MiXCR, one entry per CDR3 protein. Here the sample spans over 150,000 distinct CDR3 sequences, approximately 20% being singletons. On this clonotype itself: Antigen: not known.

Study-wide findings and caveats: In two of eight donors, the top clonotype was HLA-C-restricted CMV-specific. Carriage of CMV together with the relevant HLA was identifiable through cumulative public TCR beta family frequency.

The CDR3 is 14 residues long. V dropped 7 bases and J dropped 5 bases, with 17 bases sitting between them. The sequence came from a human donor in good health (CMV status not recorded). Some clones in this sample may be carry-over from other donors' samples. The sample was PBMCs. The chain is built from TRBV12-3 or TRBV12-4 and TRBJ1-1; D not resolved. Here the CDR3 DNA reads TGTGCCAGCATTATACGGGCCCTTGGGACTGAAGCTTTCTTT. Encoded protein: CASIIRALGTEAFF.